This paragraph covers one T cell receptor (beta chain) sequence. Its antigen is currently unknown. This sample is part of a study of cytomegalovirus exposure and HLA in healthy donors. At the level of the study: The study placed over 65% of its roughly 410 genotyped donors in the Caucasian-associated ancestry cluster.

Overall study findings and caveats: A missense variant in DCLRE1C was later tied to TCR beta V- and J-gene trimming. Sequencing artifact likely explains a cluster of highly shared sequence variants. Most subjects had HLA-A and HLA-B alleles reportedly predicted accurately by TCR beta sequences.

The PCR contained 60 Vbeta and 13 Jbeta primers. Assay used: immunoSEQ multiplex PCR; TCRdb lists only in-frame clones, some missing. The repertoire holds 200,000 or so clones, with roughly 79% as singletons. The CDR3 spans 16 residues. The germline gives CDR1 SGHKS, CDR2 YYEKEE (reference sequence). Trimming took off 1 base at V and 2 bases at J, with 13 bases between the two ends. The rearrangement links TRBV5-5 to TRBJ1-5, with a tentative D call TRBD1 (6 bases). The specimen sequenced was PBMCs. This receptor was identified in a man between 18 and 29 years old in good health and CMV-seronegative. This CDR3 reads CASSLRGGTGNQPQHF. For the CDR3, the DNA is TGTGCCAGCAGCTTGAGGGGGGGGACGGGCAATCAGCCCCAGCATTTT. The variable domain in full, completed from reference TRBV5-5 and TRBJ1-5, reads DAGVTQSPTHLIKTRGQQVTLRCSPISGHKSVSWYQQVLGQGPQFIFQYYEKEERGRGNFPDRFSARQFPNYSSELNVNALLLGDSALYLCASSLRGGTGNQPQHFGDGTRLSIL.